This T cell receptor (beta chain) was documented in a study of cytomegalovirus exposure and HLA in healthy donors. Note on this clone: Its antigen is unknown.

Per germline, CDR1 MNHEY and CDR2 SVGAGI. The CDR3 is 15 amino acids. V lost 6 bases to trimming and J lost 3 bases, with 17 bases between them. Study-wide results and limits: Being productive about 87% or about 30% of the time was typical of most TCR beta V segments in an earlier analysis. At a 0.05 false discovery rate, a later analysis found approximately 17,000 TCR beta sequences to be associated with HLA alleles.

In nominal health when sampled, donors likely had unrecorded immune exposures nonetheless. Amplification used 60 Vbeta primers and 13 Jbeta primers. TCRdb's copy holds only in-frame clones and misses some; the assay was immunoSEQ multiplex PCR. Counted here are around 200,000 clones, around 67% occurring once; the ten biggest clones make up 3% to 4%. The receptor was isolated from a woman aged 25-40 years in good health and CMV-seropositive. Source material: PBMCs. This chain connects TRBV6-5 to TRBJ1-1; the D gene is possibly TRBD1 (6 bases). The CDR3 DNA reads TGTGCCAGCAGACCCACAGGACAGTGGGACACTGAAGCTTTCTTT. The encoded protein is CASRPTGQWDTEAFF.